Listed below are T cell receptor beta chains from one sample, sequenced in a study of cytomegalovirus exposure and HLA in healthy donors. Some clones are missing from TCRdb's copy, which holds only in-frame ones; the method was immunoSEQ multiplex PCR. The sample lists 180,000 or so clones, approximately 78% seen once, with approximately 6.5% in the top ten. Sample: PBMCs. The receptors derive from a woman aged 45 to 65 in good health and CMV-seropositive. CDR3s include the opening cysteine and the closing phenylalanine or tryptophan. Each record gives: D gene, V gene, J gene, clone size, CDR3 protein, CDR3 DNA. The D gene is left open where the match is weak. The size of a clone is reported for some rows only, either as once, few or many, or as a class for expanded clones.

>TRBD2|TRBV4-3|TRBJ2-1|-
CASSQERGYAGVADEQFF
TGCGCCAGCAGCCAAGAGAGGGGTTATGCGGGGGTTGCGGATGAGCAGTTCTTC
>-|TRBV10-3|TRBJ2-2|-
CAISVGNSGELFF
TGTGCCATCAGTGTCGGGAATTCCGGGGAGCTGTTTTTT
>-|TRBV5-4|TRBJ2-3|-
CASSPTFLFSTDTQYF
TGTGCCAGCAGCCCCACCTTTCTATTTAGCACAGATACGCAGTATTTT
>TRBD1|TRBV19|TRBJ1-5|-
CASSIGQGVNQPQHF
TGTGCCAGTAGTATAGGGCAGGGGGTGAATCAGCCCCAGCATTTT
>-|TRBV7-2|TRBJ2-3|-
CASSPMGEATDTQYF
TGTGCCAGCAGCCCGATGGGGGAGGCCACAGATACGCAGTATTTT
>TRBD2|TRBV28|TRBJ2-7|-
CASSRGGGLSYEQYF
TGTGCCAGCAGCCGGGGGGGCGGCCTCTCCTACGAGCAGTACTTC
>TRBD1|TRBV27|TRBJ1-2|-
CASRRTGGRGYTF
TGTGCCAGCAGGAGAACAGGGGGCAGGGGCTACACCTTC
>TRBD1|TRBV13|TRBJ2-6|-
CASSLVGAGRGRKASGANVLTF
TGTGCCAGCAGCTTAGTAGGGGCTGGCAGGGGGCGAAAGGCCTCTGGGGCCAACGTCCTGACTTTC
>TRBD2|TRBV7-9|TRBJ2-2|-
CASSLAEGLGTGELFF
TGTGCCAGCAGCTTAGCGGAGGGACTAGGGACCGGGGAGCTGTTTTTT
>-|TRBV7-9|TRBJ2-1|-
CSSSPPYLGARNEQFF
TGTTCCAGCAGCCCTCCTTACTTAGGGGCGAGGAATGAGCAGTTCTTC
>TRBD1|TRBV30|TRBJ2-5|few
CAWSRTGGSQETQYF
TGTGCCTGGAGTAGGACAGGGGGCTCCCAAGAGACCCAGTACTTC
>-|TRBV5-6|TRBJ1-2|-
CASSSGRGGRGYGYTF
TGTGCCAGCAGCTCCGGACGGGGGGGTCGTGGCTATGGCTACACCTTC
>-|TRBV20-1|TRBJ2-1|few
CSPPFYNEQFF
TGCAGTCCCCCCTTCTACAATGAGCAGTTCTTC
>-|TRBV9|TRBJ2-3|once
CASSVLSGSDTQYF
TGTGCCAGCAGCGTCCTCTCAGGGTCAGATACGCAGTATTTT
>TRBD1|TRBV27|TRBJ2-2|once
CASRLQGGDTGELFF
TGTGCCAGCAGACTACAGGGGGGAGACACCGGGGAGCTGTTTTTT
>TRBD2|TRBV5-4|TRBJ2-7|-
CASSRGLAGGDEQYF
TGTGCCAGCAGCCGGGGACTAGCGGGAGGGGACGAGCAGTACTTC
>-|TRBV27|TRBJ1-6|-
CASSFRRSPLHF
TGTGCCAGCAGTTTCCGGCGGTCACCCCTCCACTTT
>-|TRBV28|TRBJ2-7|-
CASLGGSIGNEQYF
TGTGCCAGCCTCGGAGGCAGTATTGGGAACGAGCAGTACTTC
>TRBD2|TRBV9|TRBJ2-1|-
CASSVDASGGTHQFF
TGTGCCAGCAGCGTAGATGCTAGCGGGGGGACCCATCAGTTCTTC
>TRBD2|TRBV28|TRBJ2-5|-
CASSGPVLAGEPLSETQYF
TGTGCCAGCAGTGGGCCCGTTCTAGCGGGGGAGCCGCTTTCGGAGACCCAGTACTTC
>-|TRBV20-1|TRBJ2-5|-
CSARTVETQYF
TGCAGTGCTAGGACAGTTGAGACCCAGTACTTC
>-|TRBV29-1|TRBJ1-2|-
CSVVGMGHYGYTF
TGCAGCGTTGTGGGAATGGGGCACTATGGCTACACCTTC
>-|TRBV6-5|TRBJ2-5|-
CASSRLDSYQETQYF
TGTGCCAGCAGCCGACTGGACAGTTACCAAGAGACCCAGTACTTC
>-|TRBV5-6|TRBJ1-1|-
CASSLTVNTEAFF
TGTGCCAGCAGCTTGACGGTGAACACTGAAGCTTTCTTT
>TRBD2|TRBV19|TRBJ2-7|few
CASSSGLAGSYEQYF
TGTGCCAGTAGTTCGGGACTAGCGGGATCCTACGAGCAGTACTTC
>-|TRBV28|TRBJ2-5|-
CASSPGPLWEQYF
TGTGCCAGCAGTCCGGGTCCTCTTTGGGAGCAGTACTTC
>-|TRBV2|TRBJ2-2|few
CASRGDTGELFF
TGTGCCAGCAGGGGAGATACAGGGGAGCTGTTTTTT
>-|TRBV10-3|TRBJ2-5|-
CATQGGRVGIEETQYF
TGTGCCACCCAGGGGGGCAGGGTCGGTATCGAAGAGACCCAGTACTTC
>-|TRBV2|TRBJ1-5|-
CASAYGTRPLRPQHF
TGTGCCAGCGCCTACGGGACAAGGCCGTTGAGGCCCCAGCATTTT
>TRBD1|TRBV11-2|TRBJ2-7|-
CASSFVPGQGKGNYEQYF
TGTGCCAGCAGCTTTGTCCCGGGACAGGGAAAAGGTAACTACGAGCAGTACTTC
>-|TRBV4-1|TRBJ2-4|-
CASSQDRANRVGAKNIQYF
TGCGCCAGCAGCCAAGATAGGGCTAACAGGGTGGGAGCCAAAAACATTCAGTACTTC
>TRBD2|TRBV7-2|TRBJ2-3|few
CASSFFLAGGSTDTQYF
TGTGCCAGCAGCTTTTTCTTAGCGGGAGGTTCCACAGATACGCAGTATTTT
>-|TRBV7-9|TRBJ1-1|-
CASSSGLENTEAFF
TGTGCCAGCAGCTCCGGACTCGAGAACACTGAAGCTTTCTTT
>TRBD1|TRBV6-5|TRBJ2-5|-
CASSDPDRGKTQYF
TGTGCCAGCAGCGACCCGGACAGGGGCAAGACCCAGTACTTC
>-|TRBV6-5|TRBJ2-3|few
CASRSSSTDTQYF
TGTGCCAGCAGGTCCTCTAGCACAGATACGCAGTATTTT
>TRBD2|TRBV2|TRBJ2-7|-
CASSEGAGVNEQYF
TGTGCCAGCAGTGAAGGGGCGGGAGTGAACGAGCAGTACTTC
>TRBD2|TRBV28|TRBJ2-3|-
CASSLWTSGSTDTQYF
TGTGCCAGCAGTTTATGGACTAGCGGTAGCACAGATACGCAGTATTTT
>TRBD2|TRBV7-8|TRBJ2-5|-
CASSSRTSGGGTQYF
TGTGCCAGCAGCTCCCGGACTAGCGGGGGTGGGACCCAGTACTTC
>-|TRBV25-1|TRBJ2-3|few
CASSEKGGGPPPDTQYF
TGTGCCAGCAGTGAAAAGGGAGGGGGACCCCCACCAGATACGCAGTATTTT
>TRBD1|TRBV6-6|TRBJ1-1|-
CASRDRGQDTEAFF
TGTGCCAGCAGGGACAGGGGGCAGGACACTGAAGCTTTCTTT
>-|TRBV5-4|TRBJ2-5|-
CASSLQGGQETQYF
TGTGCCAGCAGCTTGCAGGGGGGCCAAGAGACCCAGTACTTC
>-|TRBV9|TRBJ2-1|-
CASSIRGNEQFF
TGTGCCAGCAGTATCAGAGGGAATGAGCAGTTCTTC
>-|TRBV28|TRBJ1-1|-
CASTSNTEAFF
TGTGCCAGCACCTCGAACACTGAAGCTTTCTTT
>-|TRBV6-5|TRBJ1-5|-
CASSYSGVQPQHF
TGTGCCAGCAGTTACTCAGGGGTTCAGCCCCAGCATTTT
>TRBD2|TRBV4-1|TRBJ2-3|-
CASSQSTSGRPDTQYF
TGCGCCAGCAGCCAATCGACTAGCGGGAGACCAGATACGCAGTATTTT